Following are 31 T cell receptor beta chains from one sample sequenced in a study of Graves' ophthalmopathy and Graves' hyperthyroidism. CDR3 regions of TCR beta were amplified from RNA transcripts. Second-round multiplex PCR followed a first-round RT-PCR using HTBI primers. A single record per CDR3 protein comes from TCRdb applying MiXCR to the multiplex PCR reads. The table shows roughly 36,000 distinct CDR3 sequences, with roughly 52% occurring only once. The sequenced sample consisted of peripheral blood. These receptors were obtained from an adult woman with stable Graves' hyperthyroidism.

The table lists this clonotype with many counts. A much more abundant neighbour one base away suggests this may be a read error. V is TRBV7-8 and J is TRBJ2-7, with D possibly being TRBD1 (6 bases). Germline values: CDR1 SGHVS, CDR2 FQNEAQ. V gave up 6 bases and J gave up 5 bases, with 17 bases separating them. The CDR3 has 14 amino acids. CDR3 region: CASRGPNRVHEQYF. Here the CDR3 DNA reads TGTGCCAGCAGGGGCCCGAACAGGGTCCACGAGCAGTACTTC. The variable domain in full, with the rest retrieved from reference TRBV7-8 and TRBJ2-7, is GAGVSQSPRYKVAKRGQDVALRCDPISGHVSLFWYQQALGQGPEFLTYFQNEAQLDKSGLPSDRFFAERPEGSVSTLKIQRTQQEDSAVYLCASRGPNRVHEQYFGPGTRLTVT.

The V call is TRBV7-9, the J call TRBJ2-2, with TRBD2 matching over 10 bases. Germline V gene data show CDR1 as SEHNR and CDR2 as FQNEAQ (reference sequence). V dropped 6 bases and J dropped 6; count of bases not matched to a gene: 13. The length of the CDR3 is 17 residues. CDR3 amino acids: CASSPTSSGSVAGELFF. In nucleotides, the CDR3 is TGTGCCAGCAGTCCTACCTCTAGCGGGAGTGTAGCCGGGGAGCTGTTTTTT. Supplemented by reference TRBV7-9 and TRBJ2-2, the full variable domain reads DTGVSQNPRHKITKRGQNVTFRCDPISEHNRLYWYRQTLGQGPEFLTYFQNEAQLEKSRLLSDRFSAERPKGSFSTLEIQRTEQGDSAMYLCASSPTSSGSVAGELFFGEGSRLTVL.

The chain carries TRBV25-1 and TRBJ1-4; 7 bases agree with TRBD1. Germline V gene sequence: CDR1 MGHDK, CDR2 SYGVNS. CDR3 size: 15 residues. The V and J ends lost 3 bases and 5 bases, in that order; junction bases with no gene match: 6. CDR3 loop: CASSDPGQTNEKLFF. CDR3 nucleotides: TGTGCCAGCAGTGACCCGGGACAGACCAATGAAAAACTGTTTTTT. Full variable domain (outside the CDR3, taken from reference TRBV25-1 and TRBJ1-4): EADIYQTPRYLVIGTGKKITLECSQTMGHDKMYWYQQDPGMELHLIHYSYGVNSTEKGDLSSESTVSRIRTEHFPLTLESARPSHTSQYLCASSDPGQTNEKLFFGSGTQLSVL.

At least ten counts were recorded for this clonotype. The chain joins TRBV27 to TRBJ1-1; possibly TRBD1 for D (5 bases). There are 14 residues in the CDR3. The V end was cut by 6 bases, the J end by 0 bases, with 11 bases between. The germline gives CDR1 MNHEY, CDR2 SMNVEV (reference sequence). CDR3 DNA: TGTGCCAGCAGGGCAGGGTCGTTGAACACTGAAGCTTTCTTT. Its translation is CASRAGSLNTEAFF.

This clonotype turned up a few times. A read error may produce the germline difference seen at one junction end. V and J are TRBV6-6 and TRBJ1-1; D may be TRBD1 (5 bases). The CDR3 contains 15 residues. CDR1 MNHNY and CDR2 SVGAGI come from the germline V gene (reference sequence). The CDR3 protein is CASSPPGGTNTEASF. The CDR3 DNA follows: TGTGCCAGCAGCCCCCCAGGAGGGACGAACACTGAGGCTTCCTTT.

The V gene is TRBV2, the J gene TRBJ2-5, with TRBD2 matching 9 bases. Germline assignment: CDR1 SNHLY and CDR2 FYNNEI. The V and J ends lost 4 bases and 7 bases, in that order; junction bases with no gene match: 7. CDR3 size: 14 residues. In DNA form, the CDR3 reads TGTGCCAGCAGTGGTTTAGCGGGAGTTGGGACCCAGTACTTC. Translation gives CASSGLAGVGTQYF.

V usage is TRBV28 and J usage is TRBJ2-7; TRBD2 aligns across 9 bases. The CDR3 runs to 13 residues. Germline-derived CDR1 and CDR2 are MDHEN and SYDVKM. V trimming: 6 bases; J trimming: 5 bases; junction bases outside the gene matches: 5. The CDR3 region is CASRRTSAHEQYF. CDR3 in DNA: TGTGCCAGCAGACGGACTAGCGCCCACGAGCAGTACTTC.

This clonotype was counted at least ten times. This chain uses TRBV5-6 with TRBJ1-2; D gene unclear. Trimming pared 2 bases from V and 2 bases from J, leaving 4 bases between. CDR1 and CDR2 from the germline V gene are SGHDT and YYEEEE. The CDR3 extends over 12 amino acids. DNA of the CDR3: TGTGCCAGCAGCTTCGGGAACTATGGCTACACCTTC. Amino acid sequence: CASSFGNYGYTF.

This clonotype was counted once. The rearrangement joins TRBV3-1 to TRBJ2-5; TRBD2 agrees at 15 bases. The V and J ends lost 6 bases and 5 bases, in that order; junction bases with no gene match: 4. The CDR3 covers 15 residues. From germline, CDR1 is LGHDT and CDR2 YNNKEL (reference sequence). The CDR3 DNA sequence: TGTGCCAGCAGTTCCGGACTAGCGGGAGGGGAGACCCAGTACTTC. The encoded protein is CASSSGLAGGETQYF.

This clonotype was counted ten times or more. The chain recombines TRBV7-8 with TRBJ1-2; 9 nucleotides match TRBD1. In germline, CDR1 is SGHVS, CDR2 FQNEAQ. The CDR3 sequence is 16 residues long. V shed 1 base and J 5 bases; nucleotides not matched to a gene: 8. DNA of the CDR3: TGTGCCAGCAGCTTAGGACAGGGGGATCCCCATTATGGCTACACCTTC. It yields the protein CASSLGQGDPHYGYTF.

This clonotype was picked up many times. The rearrangement uses TRBV12-3 or TRBV12-4 and TRBJ2-5; possible D gene TRBD1, 5 bases. This CDR3 spans 17 amino acids. Trimming took 3 bases from V and 3 from J, leaving 20 bases between them. Here the CDR3 DNA reads TGTGCCAGCAGTTTGGCAATTATGAGACAGACGAAAGAGACCCAGTACTTC. Translation: CASSLAIMRQTKETQYF.

The chain joins TRBV7-9 to TRBJ1-5; no clear D gene. The CDR3 contains 15 residues. V was trimmed by 1 base and J by 5 bases, leaving 12 bases between them. Germline V gene sequence: CDR1 SEHNR, CDR2 FQNEAQ (reference sequence). This chain's CDR3 is CASSLDSPGDQPQHF. In DNA form, the CDR3 reads TGTGCCAGCAGCTTAGACTCCCCAGGTGATCAGCCCCAGCATTTT.

On this clonotype: The junction departs from the called germline gene at one end, perhaps through a read error. The CDR3 is CSARAPGGEQFF. The CDR3, as DNA: TGCAGTGCCAGAGCCCCCGGGGGTGAGCAGTTCTTC. The chain carries TRBV20-1 and TRBJ2-1; the D gene is possibly TRBD2 (6 bases). Germline-derived CDR1 and CDR2 are DFQATT and SNEGSKA (reference sequence). There are 12 residues in the CDR3.

The chain couples TRBV27 to TRBJ2-7, with 9 bases matching TRBD2. Germline V gene lookup returns CDR1 MNHEY and CDR2 SMNVEV (reference sequence). The CDR3 extends over 12 amino acids. The trim removed 9 bases at V and 0 bases at J, leaving 0 bases unmatched. CDR3 sequence (DNA): TGTGCCAGTAGCGGGAGCTCCTACGAGCAGTACTTC. Its protein product is CASSGSSYEQYF.

The chain is built from TRBV7-2 and TRBJ2-5; perhaps D is TRBD1 or TRBD2 (6 bases each). The CDR3 runs to 16 residues. CDR1 SGHTA and CDR2 FQGNSA come from the germline V gene. The germline V and J ends were trimmed by 5 bases and 2 bases, with 18 bases remaining between them. The CDR3 protein is CASSPLPGGFQETQYF. CDR3 coding DNA: TGTGCCAGCAGCCCTCTCCCCGGGGGCTTTCAAGAGACCCAGTACTTC.

This clonotype was observed at least ten times. The chain recombines TRBV28 with TRBJ2-2; possible D gene TRBD2, 5 bases. The CDR3 spans 13 residues. V was cut by 6 bases and J by 1 base, with 6 bases left in between. Germline V gene lookup returns CDR1 MDHEN and CDR2 SYDVKM. The CDR3 bases are TGTGCCAGCAGCCGGGGGAACACCGGGGAGCTGTTTTTT. Translated: CASSRGNTGELFF.

This chain connects TRBV7-3 to TRBJ1-1; D is uncertain. There are 14 residues in the CDR3. Germline CDR1 is SGHTA and CDR2 is FQGTGA. V shed 6 bases and J shed 6 bases, with 17 bases lying between them. As DNA, the CDR3 is TGTGCCAGCAGTGCAGGAGGTCGTCTCGCTGAAGCTTTCTTT. As protein: CASSAGGRLAEAFF.

The chain carries TRBV29-1 and TRBJ1-1; D not resolved. Germline CDR1 reads SQVTM; CDR2 reads ANQGSEA. Trimming shortened V by 8 bases and J by 5 bases, and 9 bases separated the two germline ends. The CDR3 extends over 10 amino acids. For the CDR3, the DNA is TGCAGCCACGGTGGTACTGAAGCTTTCTTT. Translating gives CSHGGTEAFF.

CDR3 amino acids: CSASGEGSGRTYEQYF. CDR3 nucleotide sequence: TGCAGTGCTAGTGGAGAGGGTAGCGGGAGGACCTACGAGCAGTACTTC. The rearrangement uses TRBV20-1 and TRBJ2-7; 10 nucleotides line up with TRBD2. This CDR3 has 16 residues. J lost 2 bases, V lost 3 bases, and 10 bases had no gene match. Germline CDR1 DFQATT, CDR2 SNEGSKA (reference sequence).

This clonotype has ten or more counts. The rearrangement joins TRBV7-9 to TRBJ1-2; D remains unclear. This CDR3 has 14 residues. Trimming removed 4 bases at V and 5 bases at J, with 14 bases between. In germline, CDR1 is SEHNR, CDR2 FQNEAQ (reference sequence). The CDR3 nucleotides are TGTGCCAGCAGCTCTGGACGGAGCCTTTATGGCTACACCTTC. Translated, it gives CASSSGRSLYGYTF.

On this clonotype: Because it lacks the conserved phenylalanine or tryptophan at the end, this CDR3 is likely a read error. The J gene is TRBJ1-1, the V gene TRBV7-9; D is unclear. With 5 bases removed from V and 1 base from J, the gap between germline ends came to 14 bases. CDR1 is SEHNR and CDR2 is FQNEAQ in the germline V gene (reference sequence). The CDR3 covers 15 residues. The CDR3 loop reads CASSPTPTENTEAFS. CDR3 bases: TGTGCCAGCAGCCCTACTCCCACAGAGAACACTGAAGCTTTCTCT.

This CDR3 is CASSARLAGADEQYF. DNA for the CDR3: TGTGCCAGCAGCGCCCGACTAGCGGGAGCTGACGAGCAGTACTTC. The rearrangement links TRBV7-9 to TRBJ2-7; TRBD2 matches at 12 bases. The CDR3 contains 15 residues. From germline, CDR1 is SEHNR and CDR2 FQNEAQ (reference sequence). With V trimmed by 5 bases and J by 5 bases, 7 bases remained unmatched.

In the case of this clonotype: Mismatch with germline at one junction end may stem from a read error. J is TRBJ2-2 and V is TRBV7-9; perhaps TRBD1 as D (6 bases). Germline assignment: CDR1 SEHNR and CDR2 FQNEAQ (reference sequence). The CDR3 spans 17 residues. The CDR3 sequence: CASGFLFPGAKAGELSF. In nucleotides, the CDR3 is TGTGCCAGCGGCTTCCTTTTTCCAGGGGCTAAGGCCGGGGAGCTGTCTTTT.

The chain carries TRBV19 and TRBJ1-3; D ambiguous. CDR3 length: 13 amino acids. CDR1 and CDR2 from the germline V gene are LNHDA and SQIVND (reference sequence). Trimming removed 8 bases at V and 0 bases at J, with 8 bases between. The CDR3 sequence is CASRTNSGNTIYF. The CDR3, as DNA: TGTGCCAGTCGGACCAACTCTGGAAACACCATATATTTT.

The V and J genes are TRBV12-5 and TRBJ2-7; 11 positions agree with TRBD1. The CDR3 runs to 14 residues. CDR1 and CDR2 from the germline V gene are LGHNT and FRNRAP. CDR3 protein: CASSARTGGNEQYF. DNA for the CDR3: TGTGCCAGCAGTGCCCGGACAGGGGGCAATGAGCAGTACTTC.

This clonotype was counted a few times. V is TRBV15 and J is TRBJ2-2, with 7 bases that match TRBD1. This CDR3 spans 16 amino acids. V lost 3 bases, J lost 1 base, and 5 bases stayed unmatched. The germline V gene has CDR1 LNHNV and CDR2 YYDKDF (reference sequence). Written as DNA, the CDR3 is TGTGCCACCAGCAGCCGGGACAGCGAGAACACCGGGGAGCTGTTTTTT. Amino acids: CATSSRDSENTGELFF.

This clonotype was seen more than once but under ten times. The chain couples TRBV7-9 to TRBJ1-2; TRBD1 agrees at 12 bases. Looked up from germline, CDR1 is SEHNR and CDR2 is FQNEAQ (reference sequence). Losses at the gene ends were 5 bases for V and 7 bases for J; bases not matched to a gene: 14. The CDR3 has 17 residues. The CDR3: CASSRIAGTGGASGYTF. The DNA of the CDR3 is TGTGCCAGCAGCCGAATCGCCGGGACAGGGGGCGCATCTGGCTACACCTTC.

By share, this clonotype ranks as medium-sized (0.01 to 0.1%). The CDR3 protein is CASSSRTRLFQETQYF. CDR3 sequence (DNA): TGTGCCAGCAGCTCTCGGACTAGACTCTTCCAAGAGACCCAGTACTTC. The chain couples TRBV7-2 to TRBJ2-5; 7 bases fit TRBD2. V was pared by 4 bases and J by 1 base, with 9 bases of the junction left unmatched. This CDR3 contains 16 residues. Germline V gives CDR1 SGHTA, CDR2 FQGNSA.

This clonotype was observed many times. The chain recombines TRBV5-1 with TRBJ1-6, with a possible D match to TRBD1 (5 bases). Germline-derived CDR1 and CDR2 are SGHRS and YFSETQ. Trimming left V 0 bases short and J 10 bases short, with 14 bases between. The CDR3 runs to 15 residues. The CDR3 spells CASSLVGDRGSPLHF. The DNA for the CDR3 is TGCGCCAGCAGCTTGGTGGGGGATAGAGGCTCACCCCTCCACTTT.

V gene TRBV7-6 combines with J gene TRBJ2-7, with 9 bases identical to TRBD2. Germline loops: CDR1 SGHVS, CDR2 FNYEAQ. The CDR3 totals 14 residues. V was pared by 9 bases and J by 3 bases, with 9 bases of the junction left unmatched. In nucleotides, the CDR3 is TGTGCCAGTAGCGGGAGTGCACGATTCTACGAGCAGTACTTC. This translates into CASSGSARFYEQYF.

The J gene is TRBJ2-7, the V gene TRBV7-9, with TRBD1 matching 9 bases. Trimming cost V 5 bases and J 5 bases; bases outside gene matches: 4. This CDR3 comprises 13 residues. Germline-derived CDR1 and CDR2 are SEHNR and FQNEAQ (reference sequence). CDR3 DNA: TGTGCCAGCAGCCCGGGACAGGGCCACGAGCAGTACTTC. It encodes CASSPGQGHEQYF.